A single sample is the source of the 14 T cell receptor beta chains below, sequenced in a study of blood T cell repertoires in COVID-19. Using immunoSEQ multiplex PCR, the repertoire was profiled, and TCRdb retains in-frame clones only, with some absent. The table records some 120,000 clones, approximately 84% of them present only once. The sequencing input was peripheral blood. The receptor source for this set is a woman between 45 and 60 years old who had recovered from COVID-19.

The chain links TRBV24-1 to TRBJ2-7; possible D gene TRBD1, 5 bases. The CDR3 consists of 12 residues. Germline CDR1 is KGHDR and CDR2 is SFDVKD. Trimming left V 10 bases short and J 5 bases short, with 14 bases between. CDR3 protein: CATAGNNDEQYF. The DNA for the CDR3 is TGTGCCACTGCAGGGAACAACGACGAGCAGTACTTC.

This clone was detected only a few times. This chain joins TRBV2 and TRBJ2-1, with 9 bases lining up with TRBD2. After removal of 3 bases from V and 5 bases from J, the junction contained 14 bases not matched to a gene. The germline gives CDR1 SNHLY, CDR2 FYNNEI. The CDR3 runs to 18 residues. The CDR3 sequence: CASSEAPALAGLNNEQFF. The DNA of the CDR3 is TGTGCCAGCAGTGAGGCACCTGCTCTAGCGGGGTTGAACAATGAGCAGTTCTTC.

J is TRBJ2-1 and V is TRBV7-2; D not resolved. Germline loops: CDR1 SGHTA, CDR2 FQGNSA. CDR3 length: 12 amino acids. The germline V and J ends were trimmed by 7 bases and 8 bases, with 12 bases remaining between them. CDR3 nucleotides: TGTGCCAGCACCAGAGTCCGGGATGAGCAGTTCTTC. This sequence encodes CASTRVRDEQFF.

This rearrangement joins TRBV6-5 to TRBJ1-4, with 7 bases identical to TRBD1. The J segment lost 7 bases and the V segment lost 0 bases, leaving 8 bases of the junction unmatched. The germline CDR1 and CDR2 sequences are MNHEY and SVGAGI. This CDR3 has 16 residues. CDR3 region: CASSYSNRGFTEKLFF. The DNA of the CDR3 is TGTGCCAGCAGTTACTCGAACAGGGGTTTTACTGAAAAACTGTTTTTT.

The chain joins TRBV5-6 to TRBJ2-4; a weak D match, TRBD1 (6 bases). V lost 4 bases and J lost 1, with 15 bases in between. Per the germline V gene, CDR1 is SGHDT and CDR2 is YYEEEE. The CDR3 spans 16 residues. The CDR3 sequence: CASSITGNMAKNIQYF. CDR3 in DNA: TGTGCCAGCAGCATTACAGGGAATATGGCCAAAAACATTCAGTACTTC.

The chain has TRBV7-2 and TRBJ2-7, with 11 bases fitting TRBD1. This CDR3 is 14 amino acids long. V trimming: 5 bases; J trimming: 4 bases; junction bases outside the gene matches: 4. In germline, CDR1 is SGHTA, CDR2 FQGNSA. This CDR3 reads CASSGRDRGYEQYF. The DNA for the CDR3 is TGTGCCAGCAGCGGCCGGGACAGGGGGTACGAGCAGTACTTC.

The chain combines TRBV11-3 with TRBJ1-1; possible D gene TRBD1, 5 bases. Trimming shortened V by 5 bases and J by 0 bases, and 7 bases separated the two germline ends. In germline, CDR1 is SGHNT, CDR2 YENEEA. The CDR3 runs to 13 residues. The CDR3 sequence: CASSLTVNTEAFF. CDR3 coding DNA: TGTGCCAGCAGCCTGACAGTGAACACTGAAGCTTTCTTT.

V is TRBV21-1 and J is TRBJ2-4; the DNA was not used to check the table's D call, TRBD1. TRBV21-1 is a listed pseudogene. This CDR3 is built from 16 residues. In DNA form, the CDR3 reads TGTGCCAGCAGCAAAGGGACGGACAAGGTCAAAAACATTCAGTACTTC. Protein sequence: CASSKGTDKVKNIQYF.

The chain carries TRBV7-9 and TRBJ2-5, with 7 nucleotides matching TRBD1. Trimming cost V 8 bases and J 1 base; bases outside gene matches: 10. The CDR3 runs to 15 residues. Germline V gene data show CDR1 as SEHNR and CDR2 as FQNEAQ (reference sequence). The CDR3 DNA sequence: TGTGCCAGCCTACACAGGGGAGCCCCCCAAGAGACCCAGTACTTC. It encodes CASLHRGAPQETQYF.

The chain employs TRBV5-1 and TRBJ1-2, with TRBD1 matching over 7 bases. With 4 bases clipped from V and 8 bases from J, the junction kept 11 bases outside the gene matches. The germline CDR1 and CDR2 sequences are SGHRS and YFSETQ. This CDR3 has 14 residues. The CDR3 spells CASSGDRRTGGYTF. CDR3 nucleotide sequence: TGCGCCAGCAGCGGGGACAGACGGACGGGAGGCTACACCTTC.

The rearrangement joins TRBV3-1 (or the pseudogene TRBV3-2) to TRBJ2-7, with D possibly being TRBD2 (5 bases). The CDR3 runs to 14 residues. The ends were cut back, 4 bases at V and 4 bases at J, with 14 bases in the middle. CDR1 is LGHDT and CDR2 is YNNKEL in the germline V gene (reference sequence). The CDR3 bases are TGTGCCAGCAGCCCCCGAGAGGGCAGTTACGAGCAGTACTTC. Residues: CASSPREGSYEQYF.

The chain employs TRBV2 and TRBJ1-4; D is ambiguous. The germline V gene encodes CDR1 SNHLY and CDR2 FYNNEI. The V end was cut by 5 bases, the J end by 8 bases, with 15 bases between. CDR3 length: 14 residues. For the CDR3, the DNA is TGTGCCAGCAGTCTCCAAGTAATGGGCGAAAAACTGTTTTTT. This encodes CASSLQVMGEKLFF.

V and J are TRBV11-2 and TRBJ2-2, with D perhaps matching TRBD1 (5 bases). Per the germline V gene, CDR1 is SGHAT and CDR2 is FQNNGV. This CDR3 has 19 residues. Trimming left V 5 bases short and J 2 bases short, with 24 bases between. The CDR3 protein is CASSPGQGARNLNTGELFF. Here the CDR3 DNA reads TGTGCCAGCAGCCCCGGCCAAGGGGCCCGAAACTTAAACACCGGGGAGCTGTTTTTT.

CDR3 sequence: CARSQMLKTGVNQPQHF. The CDR3 bases are TGTGCCAGAAGCCAGATGCTAAAGACAGGGGTCAATCAGCCCCAGCATTTT. The rearrangement links TRBV5-3 to TRBJ1-5, with TRBD1 matching over 8 bases. TRBV5-3 is recorded as an ORF, its role being uncertain. V shed 4 bases, J shed 3 bases, and the junction held 12 bases outside the gene matches. The CDR3 contains 17 residues.